This T cell receptor (beta chain) is drawn from a study of CD8 T cells in ankylosing spondylitis. Points from the study as a whole: In peripheral blood, disease-linked CD8+ clones occurred at relatively low frequencies. Matched ankylosing spondylitis synovial fluid reportedly showed significant enrichment of disease-linked clones. Prior work had noted some motif variants in reactive arthritis blood and synovial fluid.

Libraries of TCR beta came from quantitative 5'-RACE with molecular barcodes. One entry per CDR3 protein results from TCRdb running MiXCR on the 5' RACE reads. This repertoire shows about 240,000 distinct CDR3 sequences, around 7.8% found once; its top ten account for 6.8%. Between the trimmed V and J ends, which lost 7 bases and 1 base, there was a span of 5 bases. The CDR3 totals 12 residues. CDR1 and CDR2 (germline): KGHDR, SFDVKD. This clonotype appeared many times. Its antigen is undetermined. The source of this sequence is a male donor with ankylosing spondylitis or in good health (not recorded which). Sequencing was done on a sample of blood, either unsorted or a sorted T cell fraction (not recorded which). The rearrangement uses TRBV24-1 and TRBJ2-3; TRBD2 is a possible D gene (5 bases). CDR3 amino acids: CATSGGTDTQYF. CDR3 bases: TGTGCCACCAGCGGGGGCACAGATACGCAGTATTTT.